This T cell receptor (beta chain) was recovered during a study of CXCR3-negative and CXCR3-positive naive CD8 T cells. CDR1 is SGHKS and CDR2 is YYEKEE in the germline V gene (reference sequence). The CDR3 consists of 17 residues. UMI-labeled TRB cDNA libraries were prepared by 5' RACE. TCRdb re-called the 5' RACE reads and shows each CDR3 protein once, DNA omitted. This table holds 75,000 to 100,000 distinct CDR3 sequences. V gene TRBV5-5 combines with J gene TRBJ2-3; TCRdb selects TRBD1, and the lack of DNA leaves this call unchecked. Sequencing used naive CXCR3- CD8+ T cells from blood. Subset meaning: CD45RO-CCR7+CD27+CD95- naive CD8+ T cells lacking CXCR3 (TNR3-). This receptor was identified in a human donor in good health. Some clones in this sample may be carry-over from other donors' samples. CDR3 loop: CASSLYLEGGDTDTQYF.